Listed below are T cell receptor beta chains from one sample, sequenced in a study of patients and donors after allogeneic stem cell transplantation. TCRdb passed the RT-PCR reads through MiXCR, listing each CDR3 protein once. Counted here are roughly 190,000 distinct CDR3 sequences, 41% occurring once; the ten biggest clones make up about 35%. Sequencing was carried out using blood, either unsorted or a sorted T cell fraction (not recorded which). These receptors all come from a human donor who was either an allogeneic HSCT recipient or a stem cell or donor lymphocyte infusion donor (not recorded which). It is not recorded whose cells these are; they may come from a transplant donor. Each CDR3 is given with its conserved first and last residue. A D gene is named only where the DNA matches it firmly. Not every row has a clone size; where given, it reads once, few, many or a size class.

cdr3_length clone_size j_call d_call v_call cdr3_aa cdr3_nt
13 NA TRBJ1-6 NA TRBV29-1 CSVGAGPNSPLHF TGCAGCGTTGGGGCGGGGCCCAATTCACCCCTCCACTTT
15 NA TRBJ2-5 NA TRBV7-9 CASSPPGLGGETQYF TGTGCCAGCAGCCCCCCGGGACTAGGGGGCGAGACCCAGTACTTC
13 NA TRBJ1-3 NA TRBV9 CASSHPGADTIYF TGTGCCAGCAGCCATCCCGGGGCAGACACCATATATTTT
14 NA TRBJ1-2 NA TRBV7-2 CASNPGGAHYGYTF TGTGCCAGCAACCCGGGAGGGGCACACTATGGCTACACCTTC
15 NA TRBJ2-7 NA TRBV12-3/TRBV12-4 CASRRSGRTRDEQYF TGTGCCAGCAGACGCTCCGGGAGAACGAGAGACGAGCAGTACTTC
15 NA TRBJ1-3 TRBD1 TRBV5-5 CASSVYGQAENTIYF TGTGCCAGCAGCGTCTATGGACAGGCCGAGAACACCATATATTTT
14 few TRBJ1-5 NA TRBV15 CATSGVVGNQPQHF TGTGCCACCAGCGGGGTCGTGGGCAATCAGCCCCAGCATTTT
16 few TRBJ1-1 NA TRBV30 CAWSVLSGAKGTEAFF TGTGCCTGGAGTGTATTATCCGGAGCCAAGGGCACTGAAGCTTTCTTT
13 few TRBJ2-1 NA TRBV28 CASTPPAVVEQFF TGTGCCAGCACCCCCCCGGCAGTAGTCGAGCAGTTCTTC
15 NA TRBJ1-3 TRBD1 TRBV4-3 CASSGARGLGNTIYF TGCGCCAGCAGCGGGGCCAGGGGGCTTGGAAACACCATATATTTT
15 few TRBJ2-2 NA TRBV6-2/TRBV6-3 CASSWAGRVTGELFF TGTGCCAGCAGTTGGGCCGGGAGAGTCACCGGGGAGCTGTTTTTT
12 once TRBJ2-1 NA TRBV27 CASSFAGNEQFF TGTGCCAGCAGTTTTGCGGGGAATGAGCAGTTCTTC
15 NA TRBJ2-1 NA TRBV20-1 CSAISGLSSYNEQFF TGCAGTGCGATCTCTGGCTTAAGCTCCTACAATGAGCAGTTCTTC
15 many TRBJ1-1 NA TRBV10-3 CAISDSGQTNTEAFF TGTGCCATCAGTGATTCAGGACAGACGAACACTGAAGCTTTCTTT
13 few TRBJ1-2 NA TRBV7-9 CASSRQVNHGYTF TGTGCCAGCAGCCGACAGGTTAACCATGGCTACACCTTC
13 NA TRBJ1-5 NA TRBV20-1 CSARYGSNQPQHF TGCAGTGCTAGATATGGTAGCAATCAGCCCCAGCATTTT
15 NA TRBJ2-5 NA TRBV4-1 CASSQDWGGGETQYF TGCGCCAGCAGCCAAGATTGGGGGGGCGGAGAGACCCAGTACTTC
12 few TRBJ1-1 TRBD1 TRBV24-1 CATSDRTGSAFF TGTGCCACCAGTGATCGGACAGGGAGTGCTTTCTTT
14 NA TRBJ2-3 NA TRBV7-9 CASSRRFSTDTQYF TGTGCCAGCAGCAGGAGATTTAGCACAGATACGCAGTATTTT
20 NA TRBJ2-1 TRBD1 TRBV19 CASSIDRGTGVWFGYNEQFF TGTGCCAGTAGTATAGATCGGGGGACAGGGGTCTGGTTCGGCTACAATGAGCAGTTCTTC
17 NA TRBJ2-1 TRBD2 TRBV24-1 CATSDFPGLAAYNEQFF TGTGCCACCAGTGATTTTCCGGGACTAGCAGCGTACAATGAGCAGTTCTTC
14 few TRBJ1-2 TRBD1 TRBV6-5 CASSTDREDYGYTF TGTGCCAGCAGTACGGACAGGGAGGACTATGGCTACACCTTC
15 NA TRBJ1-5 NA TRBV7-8 CASSLGGGGSQPQHF TGTGCCAGCAGCTTAGGAGGAGGGGGGTCTCAGCCCCAGCATTTT
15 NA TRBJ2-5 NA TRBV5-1 CASSPDLAVQETQYF TGCGCCAGCAGCCCGGACTTGGCGGTTCAAGAGACCCAGTACTTC
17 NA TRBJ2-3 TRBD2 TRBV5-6 CASSLPSGRYTTDTQYF TGTGCCAGCAGCTTGCCTAGCGGGAGATATACGACAGATACGCAGTATTTT
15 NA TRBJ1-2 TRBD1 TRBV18 CASSPPGQGNLGYTF TGTGCCAGCTCACCGCCGGGACAGGGAAACTTGGGCTACACCTTC
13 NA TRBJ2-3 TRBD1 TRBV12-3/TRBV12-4 CASSRRQGDTQYF TGTGCCAGCAGTCGGAGACAGGGAGATACGCAGTATTTT
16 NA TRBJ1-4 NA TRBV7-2 CASSLAQRGSNEKLFF TGTGCCAGCAGCTTAGCGCAGAGGGGCTCTAATGAAAAACTGTTTTTT
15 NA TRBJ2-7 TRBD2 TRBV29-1 CSVTLASGVNYEQYF TGCAGCGTTACCCTGGCTAGCGGGGTGAACTACGAGCAGTACTTC
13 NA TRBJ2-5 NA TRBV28 CASSLAGEKTQYF TGTGCCAGCAGTTTAGCCGGGGAAAAGACCCAGTACTTC
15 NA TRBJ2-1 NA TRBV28 CASSFLPDYKGEQFF TGTGCCAGCAGTTTCCTCCCGGACTATAAGGGTGAGCAGTTCTTC
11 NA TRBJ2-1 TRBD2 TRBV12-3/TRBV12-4 CASSTSGEQFF TGTGCCAGCAGCACTAGCGGGGAGCAGTTCTTC
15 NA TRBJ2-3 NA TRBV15 CATSRSSTNLGTQYF TGTGCCACCAGCAGATCCTCCACAAATCTTGGTACGCAGTATTTT
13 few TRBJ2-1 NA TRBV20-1 CSARGLTYNEQFF TGCAGTGCTCGAGGGTTAACCTACAATGAGCAGTTCTTC
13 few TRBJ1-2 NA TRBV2 CASSGSGTYGYTF TGTGCCAGCAGTGGTTCAGGGACATATGGCTACACCTTC
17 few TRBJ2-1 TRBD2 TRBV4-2 CASSPELAGLGKIEQFF TGTGCCAGCAGCCCCGAACTAGCGGGTTTGGGTAAGATTGAGCAGTTCTTC
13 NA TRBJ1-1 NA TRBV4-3 CASSQVLGGEAFF TGCGCCAGCAGCCAAGTACTCGGGGGAGAAGCTTTCTTT
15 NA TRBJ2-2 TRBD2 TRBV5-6 CAGAEAGVATGELFF TGTGCCGGAGCTGAAGCGGGGGTCGCCACCGGGGAGCTGTTTTTT
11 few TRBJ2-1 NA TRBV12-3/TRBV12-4 CASSFINEQFF TGTGCCAGCAGTTTCATCAATGAGCAGTTCTTC
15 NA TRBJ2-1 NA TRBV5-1 CASSFEGASYNEQFF TGCGCCAGCAGCTTCGAGGGAGCCTCCTACAATGAGCAGTTCTTC
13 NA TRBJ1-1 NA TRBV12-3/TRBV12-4 CASRPIMNTEAFF TGTGCCAGCAGACCCATTATGAACACTGAAGCTTTCTTT